This T cell receptor (beta chain) was documented in a study of neurological immune-mediated disorders. The study, taken as a whole, reports: Multiple sclerosis, the disease with the least TCR clonal expansion, fell below healthy controls, whereas HTLV-1-associated myelopathy showed the most.

The ends were cut back, 3 bases at V and 5 bases at J, with 11 bases in the middle. Germline CDR1 SGHRS, CDR2 YFSETQ. The CDR3 is 13 residues long. This clonotype was seen repeatedly, ten times or more. The antigen remains undetermined. Each TCR transcript was tagged with a 10-nucleotide random UMI during 5'RACE. Every sequencing run gave over 200 million TCR-beta sequences, taken from 15-18 subjects. One entry per CDR3 protein results from TCRdb running MiXCR on the 5' RACE reads. The table records roughly 48,000 distinct CDR3 sequences, approximately 6.2% of them present only once. The sorted libraries drew on roughly 1 million T cells that were CD4+ or CD8+.

Sequenced: CD4+ T cells from blood. The sequence derives from a woman younger than 30 with multiple sclerosis. V gene TRBV5-1 combines with J gene TRBJ2-5; the D call may be TRBD1 or TRBD2 (5 bases each). The CDR3 coding sequence is TGCGCCAGCAGCTGGGGGACCATTGAGACCCAGTACTTC. The encoded protein is CASSWGTIETQYF.